This passage covers 23 T cell receptor beta chains from one sample sequenced in a study of shared clonotypes between healthy human individuals. Using immunoSEQ multiplex PCR, the repertoire was profiled, and TCRdb retains in-frame clones only, with some absent. Of approximately 2.5 million clones in the sample, approximately 93% were seen once. Sequences were obtained from naive CD4+ T cells from PBMCs. Regarding subset: CD45RA+ positively selected. These receptor sequences come from a man younger than 35 in good health. Some clones in this sample may be carry-over from other donors' samples.

The gene calls are TRBV7-2 and TRBJ1-1; D is ambiguous. Germline V gives CDR1 SGHTA, CDR2 FQGNSA. V gave up 2 bases and J gave up 12 bases, with 19 bases separating them. This CDR3 spans 14 amino acids. The CDR3 loop is CASSLRIQSISPFF. For the CDR3, the DNA is TGTGCCAGCAGCTTAAGGATCCAATCCATAAGCCCTTTCTTT.

The chain joins TRBV6-5 to TRBJ2-7; D might be TRBD1 (6 bases). The CDR3 is 13 amino acids. Looked up from germline, CDR1 is MNHEY and CDR2 is SVGAGI. The germline V and J ends were trimmed by 6 bases and 0 bases, with 9 bases remaining between them. The CDR3 loop reads CASRGGNSYEQYF. The CDR3 bases are TGTGCCAGCAGAGGGGGAAACTCCTACGAGCAGTACTTC.

The genes are TRBV27 and TRBJ1-2, with TRBD1 identical over 8 bases. The germline V gene has CDR1 MNHEY and CDR2 SMNVEV (reference sequence). This CDR3 has 17 amino acids. V dropped 5 bases and J dropped 0; count of bases not matched to a gene: 11. The CDR3 loop is CASSPWTGTTANYGYTF. CDR3 DNA sequence: TGTGCCAGCAGTCCCTGGACAGGGACTACAGCTAACTATGGCTACACCTTC.

This rearrangement joins TRBV27 to TRBJ1-2; weak D call: TRBD1 (5 bases). V was cut by 4 bases and J by 4 bases, with 19 bases left in between. Per germline, CDR1 MNHEY and CDR2 SMNVEV (reference sequence). The CDR3 sequence is 16 residues long. The CDR3 protein is CASSSLPLIQAYGYTF. The CDR3 DNA reads as TGTGCCAGCAGTTCCCTCCCTCTTATACAGGCCTATGGCTACACCTTC.

The chain joins TRBV7-2 to TRBJ2-1, with a tentative D call TRBD1 (6 bases). There are 15 residues in the CDR3. The germline V gene encodes CDR1 SGHTA and CDR2 FQGNSA. V was trimmed by 1 base and J by 1 base, leaving 8 bases between them. The CDR3 DNA is TGTGCCAGCAGCTTAGGGACAGAATCCTACAATGAGCAGTTCTTC. This codes for CASSLGTESYNEQFF.

The V gene is TRBV10-3, the J gene TRBJ1-2, with a weak D call TRBD1 (6 bases). Germline V CDR1 and CDR2: ENHRY, SYGVKD. Trimming pared 5 bases from V and 7 bases from J, leaving 14 bases between. The CDR3 has 13 amino acids. The CDR3 loop reads CAISSSGVGGYTF. The CDR3, as DNA: TGTGCCATCAGTTCCTCAGGGGTGGGTGGCTACACCTTC.

The genes are TRBV27 and TRBJ1-5; D is unclear. CDR1 is MNHEY, CDR2 SMNVEV, per germline (reference sequence). The CDR3 spans 14 residues. With 4 bases removed from V and 2 bases from J, the gap between germline ends came to 9 bases. The DNA for the CDR3 is TGTGCCAGCAGTTCCCCCGCGGGCAATCAGCCCCAGCATTTT. Its protein is CASSSPAGNQPQHF.

J is TRBJ1-5 and V is TRBV7-8; no clear D gene. CDR1 and CDR2 from the germline V gene are SGHVS and FQNEAQ. The CDR3 runs 16 residues. V gave up 5 bases and J gave up 0 bases, with 14 bases separating them. DNA of the CDR3: TGTGCCAGCAGCCCCTCGGACCCTTATAGCAATCAGCCCCAGCATTTT. It translates to CASSPSDPYSNQPQHF.

J is TRBJ2-4 and V is TRBV7-9, with 10 bases that match TRBD1. The CDR3 runs 18 residues. The V gene end was trimmed by 4 bases and the J gene end by 7 bases; junction bases not matched to a gene: 16. Germline CDR1 and CDR2: SEHNR and FQNEAQ (reference sequence). CDR3 coding DNA: TGTGCCAGCAGCTCAGGGGACAGGGGACTCCCCCTAGCGAACATTCAGTACTTC. Its protein product is CASSSGDRGLPLANIQYF.

J is TRBJ2-1 and V is TRBV4-2; possibly TRBD2 for D (5 bases). V was clipped by 0 bases and J by 13 bases, with 16 bases between them. CDR3 size: 14 residues. The germline CDR1 and CDR2 sequences are LGHNA and YNFKEQ. The CDR3 DNA is TGTGCCAGCAGCCAAGATAGCGACCGGCGTTTTCAGTTCTTC. It translates to CASSQDSDRRFQFF.

The CDR3 nucleotides are TGCGCCAGCAGCCCGGCGTACTCTGGGGCCAACGTCCTGACTTTC. Translation: CASSPAYSGANVLTF. V usage is TRBV5-1 and J usage is TRBJ2-6; D not resolved. CDR3 length: 15 amino acids. V dropped 4 bases and J dropped 0 bases, with 8 bases sitting between them. Germline-derived CDR1 and CDR2 are SGHRS and YFSETQ.

Worth noting for this clone: The same CDR3 arises from other DNA sequences in this sample as well. The J gene is TRBJ1-3, the V gene TRBV15; 7 positions match TRBD1. The CDR3 loop spans 15 amino acids. V shed 0 bases and J 7 bases; nucleotides not matched to a gene: 6. Germline V lookup: CDR1 LNHNV, CDR2 YYDKDF (reference sequence). In nucleotides, the CDR3 is TGTGCCACCAGCAGAGATCCGGGCAGGGGGAACACCATATATTTT. Encoded protein: CATSRDPGRGNTIYF.

This chain joins TRBV6-1 and TRBJ2-7, with 12 bases identical to TRBD1. After removal of 6 bases from V and 2 bases from J, the junction contained 2 bases not matched to a gene. The CDR3 extends over 14 amino acids. Germline lookup yields CDR1 MNHNS and CDR2 SASEGT. CDR3: CASRRDRGPYEQYF. The DNA for the CDR3 is TGTGCCAGCAGGCGGGACAGGGGGCCCTACGAGCAGTACTTC.

V is TRBV28 and J is TRBJ2-5, with TRBD1 matching 10 bases. Germline V gene lookup returns CDR1 MDHEN and CDR2 SYDVKM. V trimming: 5 bases; J trimming: 2 bases; junction bases outside the gene matches: 5. The CDR3 sequence is 15 residues long. In nucleotides, the CDR3 is TGTGCCAGCAGTCATGGGACAGGGGCACAAGAGACCCAGTACTTC. It codes for CASSHGTGAQETQYF.

The chain has TRBV19 and TRBJ2-5; the D gene is possibly TRBD1 (6 bases). Deletions cut 6 bases from V and 4 bases from J, with 15 bases between. Looked up from germline, CDR1 is LNHDA and CDR2 is SQIVND (reference sequence). The CDR3 covers 14 residues. In nucleotides, the CDR3 is TGTGCCAGTAGGGCAGGGGCTTCGCGAGAGACCCAGTACTTC. Protein: CASRAGASRETQYF.

This clone is a singleton in its sample. The chain recombines TRBV7-9 with TRBJ2-7; 11 nucleotides agree with TRBD2. The V gene end was trimmed by 8 bases and the J gene end by 1 base; junction bases not matched to a gene: 10. In germline, CDR1 is SEHNR, CDR2 FQNEAQ (reference sequence). This CDR3 is 16 amino acids long. The CDR3 DNA follows: TGTGCCAGCTGGGGGAATCTAGCGGGAGGATCCTACGAGCAGTACTTC. Translated: CASWGNLAGGSYEQYF.

This rearrangement joins TRBV2 to TRBJ2-1; D may be TRBD1 (5 bases). Looked up from germline, CDR1 is SNHLY and CDR2 is FYNNEI. CDR3 length: 14 amino acids. V lost 6 bases and J 2 bases, leaving 11 bases between the germline ends. The DNA of the CDR3 is TGTGCCAGCAGGGGGCTGGGGACCTACAATGAGCAGTTCTTC. Amino acid sequence: CASRGLGTYNEQFF.

This chain links TRBV27 with TRBJ1-2; D ambiguous. This CDR3 contains 16 residues. V was shortened by 4 bases and J by 4 bases, with 19 bases between the two germline ends. CDR1 MNHEY and CDR2 SMNVEV come from the germline V gene (reference sequence). This CDR3 reads CASSSIYLGQLYGYTF. The DNA of the CDR3 is TGTGCCAGCAGTTCAATATACCTCGGCCAGCTCTATGGCTACACCTTC.

This clone was seen just once. Other DNA sequences from this sample encode an identical CDR3 as well. The chain uses TRBV9 and TRBJ2-7; 7 bases are shared with TRBD1. Germline CDR1 SGDLS, CDR2 YYNGEE. Trimming cost V 0 bases and J 1 base; bases outside gene matches: 4. This CDR3 comprises 15 residues. In DNA, the CDR3 is TGTGCCAGCAGCGTAGGTGGGACAGAATCCTACGAGCAGTACTTC. Protein: CASSVGGTESYEQYF.

Points on this clone: At the DNA level, this CDR3 is encoded by other sequences in the same sample as well. The rearrangement uses TRBV7-8 and TRBJ1-5; no clear D. The CDR3 is 16 amino acids. Germline V gene lookup returns CDR1 SGHVS and CDR2 FQNEAQ. Trimming took 5 bases from V and 0 from J, leaving 14 bases between them. The CDR3 sequence is CASSPRAGYSNQPQHF. The DNA of the CDR3 is TGTGCCAGCAGCCCAAGGGCGGGTTATAGCAATCAGCCCCAGCATTTT.

The CDR3 DNA sequence: TGTGCCAGCAGTGATTTGAGGGGTGCAGATACGCAGTATTTT. Protein: CASSDLRGADTQYF. This chain connects TRBV25-1 to TRBJ2-3; D could derive from TRBD1 or TRBD2 (5 bases each). The V end was cut by 3 bases, the J end by 4 bases, with 11 bases between. The V gene's germline CDR1 is MGHDK and CDR2 SYGVNS. The CDR3 has 14 amino acids.

This chain links TRBV10-3 with TRBJ2-4; 10 bases fit TRBD1. This CDR3 spans 15 amino acids. V lost 3 bases, J lost 9 bases, and 8 bases stayed unmatched. Germline-derived CDR1 and CDR2 are ENHRY and SYGVKD. The CDR3 protein is CAISDATGGGRIQYF. The CDR3 DNA is TGTGCCATCAGTGACGCGACAGGGGGCGGACGCATTCAGTACTTC.

The genes are TRBV6-4 and TRBJ2-2; 8 bases agree with TRBD2. Trimming removed 5 bases from V and 6 bases from J; junction bases left unmatched: 5. In germline, CDR1 is MRHNA, CDR2 SNTAGT. CDR3 length: 14 residues. CDR3 protein: CASSPLAEAGELFF. CDR3 in DNA: TGTGCCAGCAGTCCACTAGCGGAAGCCGGGGAGCTGTTTTTT.